This TCR beta chain derives from a study of vaccination and CD4 T cells after COVID-19. Whole-study context: Sampling after COVID took place at a median of around 91 days (range 35 to 161) following diagnosis.

Time point: late sampling 161 to 241 days after vaccination in a few convalescent patients. Treatment in this sample: 10-day PBMC culture with coronavirus spike peptide pools or control peptides (ViraFEST assay). Under the ViraFEST approach, antigen-specific T cells were expanded with peptide pools and TCRs subsequently sequenced. Every well contained 2.1 million or so PBMCs, which were grown with approximately 9 IU/ml IL-2 and around 9.5 ug/ml peptide pools. Oncomine TCR Beta short-read sequencing was applied to DNA from cultured CD4+ T cells. TCRdb independently ran MiXCR on the PCR reads; one entry per CDR3 protein. The sample yields approximately 27,000 distinct CDR3 sequences, around a third seen once. CDR3 size: 12 residues. Deletions cut 6 bases from V and 2 bases from J, with 8 bases between. Germline loops: CDR1 DFQATT, CDR2 SNEGSKA (reference sequence). This clonotype is medium-sized. Its antigen is unidentified.

The gene calls are TRBV20-1 and TRBJ1-5, with a tentative D call TRBD1 (6 bases). The specimen was CD4+ T cells from blood, cultured in vitro, collected about 7 months after SARS-CoV-2 vaccination. The TCR originated in a human donor who had recovered from COVID-19. Written as DNA, the CDR3 is TGCAGTGCGAGGACAGGCAATCAGCCCCAGCATTTT. Translating it yields CSARTGNQPQHF.